This T cell receptor beta chain was found in a study of blood T cell repertoires in COVID-19. In the study overall: PBMCs, B-cell-depleted T cells, or T cells were the source of the cDNA or gDNA that made up the material.

In the original workflow: Amplification from reference gene primers served as the basis for estimated nucleated cell counts. The protocol was immunoSEQ multiplex PCR, while the TCRdb copy is restricted to in-frame clones and leaves out a portion. The V and J calls and the clone size are those of that table, but D and trimming were determined from the DNA. The sample has about 310,000 clones; around 91% are singletons. Only one count was recorded for this clone. Deletions cut 5 bases from V and 1 base from J, with 8 bases between. Germline lookup yields CDR1 SGHTA and CDR2 FQGTGA. This CDR3 spans 14 amino acids. Donors in Cohort 3 counted as recovered after two negative PCRs, clearance, or symptom resolution.

The rearrangement joins TRBV7-3 to TRBJ2-2; no definite D call. The sequencing sample was made of PBMCs or T cells enriched from blood (not recorded which). This sequence was found in a middle-aged woman who had recovered from COVID-19. CDR3 in DNA: TGTGCCAGCAGCCCCCGGTTGAACACCGGGGAGCTGTTTTTT. As protein: CASSPRLNTGELFF.